The 2 T cell receptor beta chains reported below all come from one sample, sequenced in a study of T-cell reconstitution after alpha-beta-depleted transplantation in children. Unique molecular identifiers tagged the TCRbeta library. TCRdb redid the calling of the PCR reads with MiXCR, one entry per CDR3 protein. The sample has about 110,000 distinct CDR3 sequences; approximately 6.4% are singletons. The sample consisted of PBMCs, mostly from graft donor cells, taken 360 days after TCRalphabeta/CD19-depleted stem cell transplant. These receptors came from a male patient aged 2 to 9 who had a stem cell transplant for acute lymphoblastic leukemia, so the T cells may come from the graft donor.

In this sample, this clonotype turned up many times. The chain couples TRBV7-9 to TRBJ1-4; D not certain. The CDR3 extends over 13 amino acids. The V gene's germline CDR1 is SEHNR and CDR2 FQNEAQ (reference sequence). V lost 1 base, J lost 6 bases, and 6 bases lay in between. The CDR3 nucleotides read TGTGCCAGCAGCTTAGGGTATTATGAAAAACTGTTTTTT. It specifies CASSLGYYEKLFF.

This clonotype has a handful of counts. The CDR3 reads CASSMMTSPVDKEYF. CDR3 DNA: TGTGCCAGCTCGATGATGACTAGCCCCGTTGATAAGGAGTATTTT. The rearrangement links TRBV18 to TRBJ2-3, with 7 bases aligning to TRBD2. This CDR3 spans 15 amino acids. Germline V gene lookup returns CDR1 KGHSH and CDR2 LQKENI. V was pared by 6 bases and J by 13 bases, with 19 bases of the junction left unmatched.